The next 22 T cell receptor beta chains were all read from a single sample in a study of spatial heterogeneity in lung cancer. These TCRs are of unknown antigen specificity. Study observations and caveats: Mutation tallies in tumors tracked expanded intratumoral alpha and beta TCR counts.

A single record per CDR3 protein comes from TCRdb applying MiXCR to the 5' RACE reads. This table holds about 24,000 distinct CDR3 sequences, roughly 10% found once. Time point reported: sample taken at primary tumor resection. The starting material was lung tumor tissue, obtained at surgery. These receptors all stem from a male donor with early-stage non-small cell lung cancer.

In its sample, this clonotype was seen many times. This sequence joins TRBV7-2 and TRBJ2-3; D is perhaps TRBD1 (6 bases). The V gene lost 1 base and the J gene lost 2 bases, with 19 bases spanning the gap. Germline V gives CDR1 SGHTA, CDR2 FQGNSA. The CDR3 loop spans 18 amino acids. The CDR3: CASSLGFQGQPNTDTQYF. CDR3 nucleotides: TGTGCCAGCAGCTTAGGGTTCCAGGGACAACCCAACACAGATACGCAGTATTTT.

In its sample, this clonotype was seen many times. In DNA form, the CDR3 reads TGTGCCAGCAGCCCGGACGAAAGCTCCTACAATGAGCAGTTCTTC. It is translated as CASSPDESSYNEQFF. The rearrangement joins TRBV4-2 to TRBJ2-1; unclear D gene. The V end lost 4 bases, the J end lost 0 bases, and 10 bases lay between the germline ends. This CDR3 comprises 15 residues. Germline lookup yields CDR1 LGHNA and CDR2 YNFKEQ.

This clonotype was seen repeatedly, ten times or more. The chain joins TRBV24-1 to TRBJ2-3; no firm D call. CDR1 and CDR2 from the germline V gene are KGHDR and SFDVKD. The CDR3 length is 15 residues. Trimming removed 3 bases from V and 0 bases from J, with 9 bases in between. CDR3 amino acids: CATSDVTWSTDTQYF. The CDR3 DNA reads as TGTGCCACCAGTGATGTCACATGGAGCACAGATACGCAGTATTTT.

This clonotype was found many times. The rearrangement uses TRBV15 and TRBJ1-3, with D maybe TRBD1 (5 bases). V was trimmed by 9 bases and J by 0 bases, leaving 9 bases between them. CDR3 length: 13 amino acids. Germline-derived CDR1 and CDR2 are LNHNV and YYDKDF (reference sequence). The CDR3 DNA sequence: TGTGCCACTCGACAGATCTCTGGAAACACCATATATTTT. Translating gives CATRQISGNTIYF.

In this sample, this clonotype turned up many times. The chain employs TRBV2 and TRBJ2-3; D remains unclear. The CDR3 consists of 12 residues. Trimming shortened V by 4 bases and J by 6 bases, and 8 bases separated the two germline ends. Germline CDR1 reads SNHLY; CDR2 reads FYNNEI. In DNA, the CDR3 is TGTGCCAGCAGTGTTGTCCCGGATACGCAGTATTTT. It translates to CASSVVPDTQYF.

This clonotype was counted at least ten times. The chain is built from TRBV12-5 and TRBJ2-3; 7 positions match TRBD2. The germline CDR1 and CDR2 sequences are LGHNT and FRNRAP. V lost 4 bases and J lost 3; bases outside the gene matches: 7. This CDR3 is 15 amino acids long. Here the CDR3 reads CASGSGLSGTDTQYF. In DNA form, the CDR3 reads TGTGCTAGTGGTTCCGGGCTTAGCGGGACAGATACGCAGTATTTT.

This clonotype was recorded many times. The rearrangement joins TRBV20-1 to TRBJ2-3; 8 bases are shared with TRBD2. This CDR3 region has 12 residues. The J segment lost 4 bases and the V segment lost 8 bases, leaving 5 bases of the junction unmatched. The V gene's germline CDR1 is DFQATT and CDR2 SNEGSKA (reference sequence). The CDR3 sequence is CSWERESDTQYF. The CDR3 coding sequence is TGCAGTTGGGAGCGGGAGTCAGATACGCAGTATTTT.

This clonotype was counted ten times or more. The gene calls are TRBV28 and TRBJ1-3, with no clear D. CDR1 and CDR2 (germline): MDHEN, SYDVKM. V was clipped by 7 bases and J by 0 bases, with 19 bases between them. The length of the CDR3 is 17 residues. The CDR3: CASTSFRGVNSGNTIYF. Here the CDR3 DNA reads TGTGCCAGCACTTCATTTCGTGGGGTCAACTCTGGAAACACCATATATTTT.

This clonotype was observed a handful of times. The gene calls are TRBV6-5 and TRBJ1-4; 9 positions agree with TRBD1. Germline CDR1 is MNHEY and CDR2 is SVGAGI. The CDR3 runs 13 residues. After removal of 4 bases from V and 8 bases from J, the junction contained 2 bases not matched to a gene. CDR3 sequence (DNA): TGTGCCAGCAGTTCCGGGACAGGGGAAAAACTGTTTTTT. Its protein is CASSSGTGEKLFF.

This clonotype was picked up many times. This chain joins TRBV4-2 and TRBJ1-1; D perhaps matches TRBD1 (5 bases). Trimming removed 1 base from V and 6 bases from J, with 12 bases in between. Per germline, CDR1 LGHNA and CDR2 YNFKEQ. The CDR3 has 14 amino acids. The CDR3 DNA follows: TGTGCCAGCAGCCAAGGGGGCCGCGGGTCTGAAGCTTTCTTT. It translates to CASSQGGRGSEAFF.

This clonotype was seen repeatedly, ten times or more. V is TRBV7-2 and J is TRBJ2-5; D gene ambiguous. V lost 2 bases to trimming and J lost 0 bases, with 10 bases between them. The CDR3 has 15 residues. Germline V lookup: CDR1 SGHTA, CDR2 FQGNSA. The CDR3 region is CASSLTRSYQETQYF. The CDR3 bases are TGTGCCAGCAGCTTAACCAGATCGTACCAAGAGACCCAGTACTTC. Full variable domain (outside the CDR3, taken from reference TRBV7-2 and TRBJ2-5): GAGVSQSPSNKVTEKGKDVELRCDPISGHTALYWYRQSLGQGLEFLIYFQGNSAPDKSGLPSDRFSAERTGGSVSTLTIQRTQQEDSAVYLCASSLTRSYQETQYFGPGTRLLVL.

This clonotype appeared a few times. This chain's CDR3 is CATSRVTGLGAYEQYF. DNA for the CDR3: TGTGCCACCAGCAGAGTGACGGGGCTAGGGGCCTACGAGCAGTACTTC. The V gene is TRBV15, the J gene TRBJ2-7, with D tentatively TRBD1 or TRBD2 (5 bases each). The germline CDR1 and CDR2 sequences are LNHNV and YYDKDF (reference sequence). The V and J ends lost 1 base and 2 bases respectively, with 15 bases between them. This CDR3 is built from 16 residues.

This clonotype was detected a few times. The rearrangement uses TRBV6-5 and TRBJ1-1; TRBD1 matches at 9 bases. Germline V CDR1 and CDR2: MNHEY, SVGAGI. Unmatched junction bases numbered 3, after V lost 3 bases and J lost 7 bases. The CDR3 extends over 13 amino acids. CDR3 nucleotides: TGTGCCAGCAGTTATCTGGACAGGGGTGAAGCTTTCTTT. As protein: CASSYLDRGEAFF.

This clonotype was observed many times. The genes are TRBV29-1 and TRBJ1-2, with a tentative D call TRBD1 (6 bases). Trimming cost V 2 bases and J 5 bases, with 15 bases left between them. The CDR3 extends over 14 amino acids. The V gene's germline CDR1 is SQVTM and CDR2 ANQGSEA. DNA for the CDR3: TGCAGCGTTGAACCCCGGAGGGGGGGATATGGCTACACCTTC. Its translation is CSVEPRRGGYGYTF.

In its sample, this clonotype was seen a few times. The V gene is TRBV7-8, the J gene TRBJ2-7, with 7 bases lining up with TRBD2. Germline CDR1 SGHVS, CDR2 FQNEAQ. The J segment lost 3 bases and the V segment lost 4 bases, leaving 12 bases of the junction unmatched. The CDR3 contains 16 residues. CDR3 loop: CASSWGGRTLYYEQYF. CDR3 sequence (DNA): TGTGCCAGCAGCTGGGGGGGACGGACCTTGTACTACGAGCAGTACTTC.

This clonotype was observed many times. CDR3 region: CASGGRAYNEQFF. The CDR3 nucleotides read TGCGCCAGCGGGGGGAGGGCCTACAATGAGCAGTTCTTC. The genes are TRBV5-1 and TRBJ2-1; TRBD2 aligns across 7 bases. J gave up 2 bases and V 7 bases, and 3 bases lay outside the gene matches. Per the germline V gene, CDR1 is SGHRS and CDR2 is YFSETQ. The CDR3 loop spans 13 amino acids.

This chain links TRBV29-1 with TRBJ2-7, with D tentatively TRBD1 (6 bases). With 4 bases removed from V and 2 bases from J, the gap between germline ends came to 9 bases. Germline lookup yields CDR1 SQVTM and CDR2 ANQGSEA. The CDR3 consists of 12 residues. DNA for the CDR3: TGCAGCGTTGGAGGGGACACCTACGAGCAGTACTTC. Translation gives CSVGGDTYEQYF.

The genes are TRBV4-1 and TRBJ1-4; D is undetermined. This CDR3 is 16 amino acids long. The germline V gene encodes CDR1 MGHRA and CDR2 YSYEKL. The V end lost 0 bases, the J end lost 0 bases, and 8 bases lay between the germline ends. The CDR3 DNA is TGCGCCAGCAGCCAAGATGCGGGATCAACTAATGAAAAACTGTTTTTT. It yields the protein CASSQDAGSTNEKLFF.

This clonotype has ten or more counts. This chain connects TRBV6-2 or TRBV6-3 to TRBJ2-6; unclear D gene. V shed 8 bases and J shed 0 bases, with 8 bases lying between them. This CDR3 is 14 amino acids long. Germline CDR1 reads MNHEY; CDR2 reads SVGEGT. The CDR3 sequence is CASGPVSGANVLTF. In nucleotides, the CDR3 is TGTGCCAGCGGGCCCGTCTCTGGGGCCAACGTCCTGACTTTC.

There are many counts of this clonotype. The chain couples TRBV5-5 to TRBJ2-6; perhaps TRBD1 as D (6 bases). CDR1 is SGHKS, CDR2 YYEKEE, per germline (reference sequence). Trimming pared 4 bases from V and 0 bases from J, leaving 17 bases between. CDR3 length: 18 amino acids. DNA for the CDR3: TGTGCCAGCAGCGGACCGGGACACCCGAACTCTGGGGCCAACGTCCTGACTTTC. This encodes CASSGPGHPNSGANVLTF.

The chain recombines TRBV18 with TRBJ1-1; the D gene is possibly TRBD1 (6 bases). Germline V gene sequence: CDR1 KGHSH, CDR2 LQKENI. This CDR3 contains 16 residues. V lost 3 bases and J 1 base, leaving 15 bases between the germline ends. CDR3 loop: CASSPESRGWNTEAFF. The CDR3 DNA sequence: TGTGCCAGCTCACCCGAATCCAGGGGTTGGAACACTGAAGCTTTCTTT.

There are a few counts of this clonotype. V usage is TRBV12-3 or TRBV12-4 and J usage is TRBJ1-4; D call uncertain. The CDR3 sequence is 11 residues long. V was trimmed by 1 base and J by 11 bases, leaving 5 bases between them. CDR3 DNA: TGTGCCAGCAGTTTAGGGTGGAAACTGTTTTTT. It specifies CASSLGWKLFF.